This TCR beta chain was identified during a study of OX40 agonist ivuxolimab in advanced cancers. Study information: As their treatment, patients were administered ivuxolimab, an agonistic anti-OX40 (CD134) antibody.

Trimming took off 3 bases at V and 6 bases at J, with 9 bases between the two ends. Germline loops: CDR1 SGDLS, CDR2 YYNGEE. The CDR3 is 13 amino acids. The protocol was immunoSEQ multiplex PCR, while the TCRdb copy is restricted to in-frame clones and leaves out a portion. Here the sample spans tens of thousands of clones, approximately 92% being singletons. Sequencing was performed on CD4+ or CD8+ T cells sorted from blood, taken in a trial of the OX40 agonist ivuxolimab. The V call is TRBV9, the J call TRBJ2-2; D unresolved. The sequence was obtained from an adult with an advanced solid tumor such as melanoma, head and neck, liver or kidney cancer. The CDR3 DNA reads TGTGCCAGCAGCGACCAGCCGGCCGGGGAGCTGTTTTTT. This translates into CASSDQPAGELFF.